The 30 T cell receptor beta chains reported below all come from one sample, sequenced in a study of blood T cell repertoires in COVID-19. Assay: immunoSEQ multiplex PCR; the TCRdb copy retains only in-frame clones and omits some. The sample consists of 250,000 to 300,000 clones, roughly 87% of them appearing once. Sample: peripheral blood. Receptors originate from a woman aged 45 to 65 who had recovered from COVID-19.

This sequence joins TRBV5-1 and TRBJ2-5, with D possibly being TRBD2 (5 bases). This CDR3 has 17 amino acids. V lost 1 base to trimming and J lost 5 bases, with 21 bases between them. Germline CDR1 reads SGHRS; CDR2 reads YFSETQ. The CDR3 sequence is CASSLPAGSRRGETQYF. Written as DNA, the CDR3 is TGCGCCAGCAGCTTGCCTGCCGGTAGTAGGCGAGGGGAGACCCAGTACTTC.

This chain links TRBV6-6 with TRBJ2-7, with 10 bases fitting TRBD1. This CDR3 region has 14 residues. The germline V gene encodes CDR1 MNHNY and CDR2 SVGAGI (reference sequence). The V segment lost 6 bases and the J segment 6 bases; nucleotides outside the gene matches: 8. The CDR3 is CASRPGQGFTEQYF. The CDR3 DNA sequence: TGTGCCAGCAGACCGGGACAGGGGTTTACCGAGCAGTACTTC.

This chain links TRBV30 with TRBJ2-7; 8 bases line up with TRBD2. The CDR3 totals 14 residues. Trimming removed 1 base from V and 0 bases from J; junction bases left unmatched: 2. Germline values: CDR1 GTSNPN, CDR2 SVGIG (reference sequence). In nucleotides, the CDR3 is TGTGCCTGGAGTGAGAGCGGGAGCTCCTACGAGCAGTACTTC. This translates into CAWSESGSSYEQYF.

This clone was counted a few times. CDR3 in amino acids: CASSQNPGTGAGNTIYF. The CDR3, as DNA: TGCGCCAGCAGCCAAAACCCCGGGACAGGGGCTGGAAACACCATATATTTT. The V call is TRBV4-1, the J call TRBJ1-3; the match to TRBD1 covers 10 bases. From germline, CDR1 is MGHRA and CDR2 YSYEKL. The CDR3 length is 17 residues. J was trimmed by 2 bases and V by 2 bases; bases with no gene match: 6.

V is TRBV3-1 (or the pseudogene TRBV3-2) and J is TRBJ1-1; 9 bases are shared with TRBD1. V shed 4 bases, J shed 4 bases, and the junction held 7 bases outside the gene matches. The CDR3 consists of 15 residues. Germline V gene lookup returns CDR1 LGHDT and CDR2 YNNKEL (reference sequence). The CDR3: CASSPRQGVGTEAFF. In DNA, the CDR3 is TGTGCCAGCAGCCCCCGACAGGGGGTGGGCACTGAAGCTTTCTTT.

J is TRBJ1-5 and V is TRBV7-2, with 9 nucleotides matching TRBD1. Unmatched junction bases numbered 4, after V lost 1 base and J lost 6 bases. This CDR3 has 15 amino acids. Germline V gives CDR1 SGHTA, CDR2 FQGNSA. CDR3 sequence reads: CASSLVTGGGQPQHF. CDR3 nucleotide sequence: TGTGCCAGCAGCTTAGTGACAGGGGGTGGTCAGCCCCAGCATTTT. The whole variable domain, remainder taken from reference TRBV7-2 and TRBJ1-5, is GAGVSQSPSNKVTEKGKDVELRCDPISGHTALYWYRQSLGQGLEFLIYFQGNSAPDKSGLPSDRFSAERTGGSVSTLTIQRTQQEDSAVYLCASSLVTGGGQPQHFGDGTRLSIL.

The V gene is TRBV10-3, the J gene TRBJ1-1, with unresolved D. This CDR3 is 13 amino acids long. V was clipped by 3 bases and J by 1 base, with 6 bases between them. Germline-derived CDR1 and CDR2 are ENHRY and SYGVKD. CDR3: CAISENRNTEAFF. Here the CDR3 DNA reads TGTGCCATCAGTGAAAACAGGAACACTGAAGCTTTCTTT.

The chain has TRBV18 and TRBJ2-1, with 11 bases fitting TRBD2. Germline V gives CDR1 KGHSH, CDR2 LQKENI. The V segment lost 2 bases and the J segment 9 bases; nucleotides outside the gene matches: 9. There are 16 residues in the CDR3. This CDR3 is CASSPGLGTSGFEQFF. DNA of the CDR3: TGTGCCAGCTCACCAGGGTTGGGGACTAGCGGTTTTGAGCAGTTCTTC. The entire variable domain, with the rest obtained from reference TRBV18 and TRBJ2-1, is as follows: NAGVMQNPRHLVRRRGQEARLRCSPMKGHSHVYWYRQLPEEGLKFMVYLQKENIIDESGMPKERFSAEFPKEGPSILRIQQVVRGDSAAYFCASSPGLGTSGFEQFFGPGTRLTVL.

The chain is built from TRBV5-1 and TRBJ1-4; tentatively, D is TRBD1 (6 bases). V shed 2 bases and J shed 6 bases, with 11 bases lying between them. Looked up from germline, CDR1 is SGHRS and CDR2 is YFSETQ. The CDR3 has 14 amino acids. CDR3 region: CASSLGTLDEKLFF. The CDR3 coding sequence is TGCGCCAGCAGCTTAGGGACACTGGATGAAAAACTGTTTTTT.

This chain joins TRBV27 and TRBJ2-7; 7 positions agree with TRBD2. This CDR3 is built from 14 residues. Trimming cost V 8 bases and J 3 bases; bases outside gene matches: 10. The V gene's germline CDR1 is MNHEY and CDR2 SMNVEV (reference sequence). The CDR3 nucleotides are TGTGCCAGCGGCCCGGGGGGTGGAGGCTACGAGCAGTACTTC. It translates to CASGPGGGGYEQYF.

This clone was recorded once. The chain joins TRBV5-5 to TRBJ1-1; 9 positions match TRBD1. Germline lookup yields CDR1 SGHKS and CDR2 YYEKEE (reference sequence). Trimming removed 3 bases from V and 1 base from J; junction bases left unmatched: 7. The CDR3 is made up of 16 amino acids. In nucleotides, the CDR3 is TGTGCCAGCAGCTCGATGACAGGGGGTCGGAACACTGAAGCTTTCTTT. As protein: CASSSMTGGRNTEAFF.

The genes are TRBV7-2 and TRBJ1-6, with TRBD1 as a possible D gene (6 bases). Trimming removed 0 bases from V and 5 bases from J, with 17 bases in between. This CDR3 is 18 amino acids long. Germline-derived CDR1 and CDR2 are SGHTA and FQGNSA. In DNA, the CDR3 is TGTGCCAGCAGCTTAGCGAGAGGGACACGGACCCATAATTCACCCCTCCACTTT. As protein: CASSLARGTRTHNSPLHF.

This chain's CDR3 is CASRINNEQFF. Written as DNA, the CDR3 is TGTGCCAGCAGAATTAACAATGAGCAGTTCTTC. The chain joins TRBV6-1 to TRBJ2-1; D is uncertain. Germline values: CDR1 MNHNS, CDR2 SASEGT. This CDR3 is 11 amino acids long. V gave up 6 bases and J gave up 5 bases, with 5 bases separating them.

The rearrangement joins TRBV30 to TRBJ2-7; perhaps TRBD1 as D (6 bases). Germline V gene data show CDR1 as GTSNPN and CDR2 as SVGIG (reference sequence). CDR3 length: 13 residues. Trimming cost V 4 bases and J 5 bases, with 15 bases left between them. The DNA for the CDR3 is TGTGCCTGGAATCCGGACAGTCCCCACGAGCAGTACTTC. Translated: CAWNPDSPHEQYF.

The J gene is TRBJ1-4, the V gene TRBV3-1 (or the pseudogene TRBV3-2), with D hard to call. Germline CDR1 is LGHDT and CDR2 is YNNKEL (reference sequence). The CDR3 spans 14 residues. V was cut by 0 bases and J by 8 bases, with 10 bases left in between. CDR3: CASSQDPAGEKLFF. In nucleotides, the CDR3 is TGTGCCAGCAGCCAAGATCCGGCGGGCGAAAAACTGTTTTTT.

DNA for the CDR3: TGTGCCAGCAGGCCGGGACAACAGAACACTGAAGCTTTCTTT. It codes for CASRPGQQNTEAFF. The chain recombines TRBV6-6 with TRBJ1-1, with D possibly TRBD1 on 6 matching bases. Germline lookup yields CDR1 MNHNY and CDR2 SVGAGI (reference sequence). Trimming shortened V by 6 bases and J by 1 base, and 12 bases separated the two germline ends. This CDR3 region has 14 residues.

In its sample, this clone was seen a few times. This CDR3 is CASSKGRGPRQVFSYEQYF. CDR3 bases: TGTGCCAGCAGCAAAGGTAGGGGGCCTAGACAGGTATTCTCCTACGAGCAGTACTTC. V gene TRBV21-1 combines with J gene TRBJ2-7; the table's D call, TRBD1, was not checked against the DNA. TRBV21-1 is termed a pseudogene. The CDR3 loop spans 19 amino acids.

Only a few counts were recorded for this clone. This sequence joins TRBV20-1 and TRBJ2-1, with D unresolved. Per the germline V gene, CDR1 is DFQATT and CDR2 is SNEGSKA (reference sequence). This CDR3 contains 11 residues. V lost 3 bases to trimming and J lost 15 bases, with 15 bases between them. For the CDR3, the DNA is TGCAGTGCTAGTTTGGCTTATGCTCGGTTCTTC. It specifies CSASLAYARFF.

The V gene is TRBV4-2, the J gene TRBJ2-2; the D gene is possibly TRBD1 (5 bases). CDR3 length: 16 residues. Germline lookup yields CDR1 LGHNA and CDR2 YNFKEQ. V gave up 0 bases and J gave up 5 bases, with 13 bases separating them. This CDR3 is CASSQEGAELTGELFF. DNA of the CDR3: TGTGCCAGCAGCCAAGAAGGGGCAGAATTAACCGGGGAGCTGTTTTTT.

The chain combines TRBV3-1 (or the pseudogene TRBV3-2) with TRBJ1-5; D is unresolved. Germline V lookup: CDR1 LGHDT, CDR2 YNNKEL (reference sequence). The CDR3 is 19 amino acids. V dropped 1 base and J dropped 0 bases, with 19 bases sitting between them. Here the CDR3 DNA reads TGTGCCAGCAGCCAAGCCGCCGCCGCTAGAAAAGATAGCAATCAGCCCCAGCATTTT. Amino acids: CASSQAAAARKDSNQPQHF.

The chain employs TRBV9 and TRBJ2-1, with TRBD2 identical over 7 bases. The CDR3 has 16 residues. The V and J ends lost 0 bases and 3 bases, in that order; junction bases with no gene match: 6. Germline-derived CDR1 and CDR2 are SGDLS and YYNGEE. The CDR3 spells CASSVAPSGIYNEQFF. In nucleotides, the CDR3 is TGTGCCAGCAGCGTAGCCCCTAGCGGCATCTACAATGAGCAGTTCTTC.

The chain joins TRBV7-2 to TRBJ1-2; maybe TRBD1 (5 bases). The ends were cut back, 3 bases at V and 5 bases at J, with 19 bases in the middle. The CDR3 runs to 16 residues. From germline, CDR1 is SGHTA and CDR2 FQGNSA. The CDR3 DNA reads as TGTGCCAGCAGCTTTCGGGAGGTCGCTCCAGGGTATGGCTACACCTTC. Its protein product is CASSFREVAPGYGYTF.

The chain couples TRBV2 to TRBJ2-7; TRBD2 matches 11 bases. CDR1 and CDR2 from the germline V gene are SNHLY and FYNNEI. V gave up 4 bases and J gave up 5 bases; unmatched junction bases: 4. There are 14 residues in the CDR3. CDR3 nucleotide sequence: TGTGCCAGCAGTGCGGCTAGCGGGAGGAACGAGCAGTACTTC. Protein product: CASSAASGRNEQYF.

The rearrangement links TRBV9 to TRBJ2-1; 12 nucleotides align to TRBD2. The CDR3 extends over 16 amino acids. Germline V CDR1 and CDR2: SGDLS, YYNGEE. J lost 12 bases, V lost 3 bases, and 13 bases had no gene match. The CDR3 protein is CASSAGASSGRVWQFF. The CDR3 DNA reads TGTGCCAGCAGCGCGGGGGCGTCTAGCGGGAGGGTCTGGCAGTTCTTC.

The V and J genes are TRBV9 and TRBJ2-7; perhaps TRBD2 as D (6 bases). The length of the CDR3 is 14 residues. Looked up from germline, CDR1 is SGDLS and CDR2 is YYNGEE. Trimming removed 0 bases at V and 4 bases at J, with 11 bases between. The CDR3 nucleotides read TGTGCCAGCAGCGTAGAGGATGGGGGGTACGAGCAGTACTTC. It is translated as CASSVEDGGYEQYF.

This sequence joins TRBV7-2 and TRBJ2-3; tentative D call: TRBD2 (5 bases). The V end was cut by 1 base, the J end by 5 bases, with 16 bases between. Germline assignment: CDR1 SGHTA and CDR2 FQGNSA. CDR3 length: 16 residues. The CDR3 nucleotides are TGTGCCAGCAGCTTAGGGTCCCGCGGGTTCGGAGATACGCAGTATTTT. It yields the protein CASSLGSRGFGDTQYF. The variable domain in full, with the rest retrieved from reference TRBV7-2 and TRBJ2-3, is GAGVSQSPSNKVTEKGKDVELRCDPISGHTALYWYRQSLGQGLEFLIYFQGNSAPDKSGLPSDRFSAERTGGSVSTLTIQRTQQEDSAVYLCASSLGSRGFGDTQYFGPGTRLTVL.

The gene calls are TRBV28 and TRBJ2-1, with D perhaps TRBD1 (6 bases). V was cut by 7 bases and J by 8 bases, with 18 bases left in between. This CDR3 spans 14 amino acids. Germline values: CDR1 MDHEN, CDR2 SYDVKM. The CDR3 reads CASTELQGPYEQFF. The CDR3 nucleotides read TGTGCCAGCACCGAGCTACAGGGCCCCTATGAGCAGTTCTTC. The whole variable domain, filled in from reference TRBV28 and TRBJ2-1, reads DVKVTQSSRYLVKRTGEKVFLECVQDMDHENMFWYRQDPGLGLRLIYFSYDVKMKEKGDIPEGYSVSREKKERFSLILESASTNQTSMYLCASTELQGPYEQFFGPGTRLTVL.

This chain connects TRBV5-6 to TRBJ1-2; D gene unclear. V shed 3 bases and J shed 8 bases, with 20 bases lying between them. Germline CDR1 is SGHDT and CDR2 is YYEEEE. CDR3 length equals 15 residues. In DNA, the CDR3 is TGTGCCAGCAGCTCTCGACCACTACCTAAGAAGGGCTACACCTTC. Its protein is CASSSRPLPKKGYTF.

This chain joins TRBV6-5 and TRBJ1-4; 11 bases are a match to TRBD1. The CDR3 is 14 amino acids. Germline assignment: CDR1 MNHEY and CDR2 SVGAGI. V lost 9 bases to trimming and J lost 4 bases; unmatched junction nucleotides: 4. Written as DNA, the CDR3 is TGTGCCAGGGACAGGGGGCGAGTTAATGAAAAACTGTTTTTT. It codes for CARDRGRVNEKLFF.

The chain combines TRBV9 with TRBJ1-2; 7 positions agree with TRBD1. Looked up from germline, CDR1 is SGDLS and CDR2 is YYNGEE. J lost 7 bases, V lost 4 bases, and 10 bases had no gene match. The CDR3 covers 14 residues. As DNA, the CDR3 is TGTGCCAGCAGCCCCCGACAGGGAATCGTTGGCTACACCTTC. Translation gives CASSPRQGIVGYTF.